The next 26 T cell receptor beta chains were all read from a single sample in a study of cytomegalovirus exposure and HLA in healthy donors. Use of 60 Vbeta and 13 Jbeta primers characterized the PCR. Only in-frame clones appear in the TCRdb table, and some are missing; sequencing was by immunoSEQ multiplex PCR. This table holds hundreds of thousands of clones, around 83% found once. The specimen sequenced was PBMCs. These receptors were collected from a girl aged 5 to 17 in good health and CMV-seronegative.

This clone was observed once. The chain carries TRBV2 and TRBJ1-5, with 7 bases fitting TRBD1. The CDR3 length is 14 residues. CDR1 is SNHLY and CDR2 is FYNNEI in the germline V gene. Trimming at V came to 4 bases and at J to 7 bases, leaving 7 bases not matched to a gene. The CDR3 here is CASSVGRGPQPQHF. The DNA for the CDR3 is TGTGCCAGCAGTGTGGGAAGGGGGCCGCAGCCCCAGCATTTT.

The chain recombines TRBV5-3 with TRBJ2-6; tentatively, D is TRBD2 (5 bases). TRBV5-3 falls under the ORF class, with uncertain function. This CDR3 contains 15 residues. Here the CDR3 reads CVGRARDSGANVLTF. The DNA of the CDR3 is TGTGTGGGTAGGGCTCGGGACTCTGGGGCCAACGTCCTGACTTTC.

The chain links TRBV28 to TRBJ1-5, with a possible D match to TRBD1 (5 bases). V was pared by 5 bases and J by 2 bases, with 13 bases between. There are 15 residues in the CDR3. The V gene's germline CDR1 is MDHEN and CDR2 SYDVKM. Here the CDR3 DNA reads TGTGCCAGCAGTACCACAGGTTCGGGCAATCAGCCCCAGCATTTT. Translation gives CASSTTGSGNQPQHF.

This chain links TRBV7-2 with TRBJ2-2, with 8 bases lining up with TRBD2. The CDR3 contains 18 residues. V shed 2 bases and J 1 base; nucleotides not matched to a gene: 9. CDR1 and CDR2 (germline): SGHTA, FQGNSA. The CDR3 sequence is CASSLTIAGGWNTGELFF. The CDR3 bases are TGTGCCAGCAGCTTAACGATTGCGGGGGGATGGAACACCGGGGAGCTGTTTTTT.

The chain joins TRBV27 to TRBJ1-2, with TRBD1 matching over 10 bases. Germline values: CDR1 MNHEY, CDR2 SMNVEV (reference sequence). V dropped 6 bases and J dropped 6; count of bases not matched to a gene: 4. The CDR3 length is 13 residues. CDR3: CASRSGTGDGYTF. CDR3 coding DNA: TGTGCCAGCAGGTCCGGGACAGGGGATGGCTACACCTTC.

This chain connects TRBV5-1 to TRBJ2-1; 12 positions agree with TRBD2. V lost 4 bases and J lost 2; bases outside the gene matches: 19. The CDR3 has 21 residues. Germline assignment: CDR1 SGHRS and CDR2 YFSETQ. The CDR3: CASSHVPRGLAGPRTYNEQFF. The DNA of the CDR3 is TGCGCCAGCAGCCACGTCCCTCGCGGACTAGCGGGGCCCCGAACCTACAATGAGCAGTTCTTC.

V usage is TRBV7-9 and J usage is TRBJ2-3; TRBD1 matches 9 bases. This CDR3 comprises 14 residues. V dropped 7 bases and J dropped 1; count of bases not matched to a gene: 3. The germline V gene encodes CDR1 SEHNR and CDR2 FQNEAQ (reference sequence). DNA for the CDR3: TGTGCCAGCAAAAGACAGGGGGGCACAGATACGCAGTATTTT. As protein: CASKRQGGTDTQYF.

This sequence joins TRBV6-6 and TRBJ2-3; D remains unclear. Germline CDR1 reads MNHNY; CDR2 reads SVGAGI (reference sequence). The CDR3 sequence is 11 residues long. The V end lost 5 bases, the J end lost 6 bases, and 6 bases lay between the germline ends. The CDR3 DNA sequence: TGTGCCAGCAGTGCTAGGGATACGCAGTATTTT. It encodes CASSARDTQYF.

This chain joins TRBV27 and TRBJ1-2; the D gene is possibly TRBD1 (6 bases). With 2 bases removed from V and 7 bases from J, the gap between germline ends came to 20 bases. CDR1 is MNHEY and CDR2 is SMNVEV in the germline V gene (reference sequence). The CDR3 totals 16 residues. As DNA, the CDR3 is TGTGCCAGCAGTTTAAAGTCGGGACATGAGGGGTCTGGCTACACCTTC. Residues: CASSLKSGHEGSGYTF.

This chain links TRBV5-5 with TRBJ1-4; 8 bases are a match to TRBD1. The CDR3 covers 15 residues. Germline CDR1 is SGHKS and CDR2 is YYEKEE (reference sequence). V lost 3 bases, J lost 5 bases, and 6 bases stayed unmatched. CDR3 nucleotide sequence: TGTGCCAGCAGCTCCGGGACAGGACGGAATGAAAAACTGTTTTTT. It encodes CASSSGTGRNEKLFF.

The DNA for the CDR3 is TGTGCCAGCAGCCAAGATGGGGGAGGGTATCAGCCCCAGCATTTT. It is translated as CASSQDGGGYQPQHF. This rearrangement joins TRBV4-2 to TRBJ1-5, with D perhaps matching TRBD1 (5 bases). The CDR3 length is 15 residues. Germline V CDR1 and CDR2: LGHNA, YNFKEQ. The V end was cut by 0 bases, the J end by 5 bases, with 11 bases between.

For the CDR3, the DNA is TGTGCCAGCAAGACGGGGTTCGGTAACCAAGGCACCATATATTTT. This gives the protein CASKTGFGNQGTIYF. The chain joins TRBV7-2 to TRBJ1-3, with no clear D. The CDR3 length is 15 residues. CDR1 is SGHTA and CDR2 is FQGNSA in the germline V gene. V shed 7 bases and J shed 9 bases, with 22 bases lying between them.

This chain uses TRBV9 with TRBJ2-2, with 12 nucleotides matching TRBD2. CDR3 size: 16 residues. J gave up 1 base and V 2 bases, and 0 bases lay outside the gene matches. Germline CDR1 is SGDLS and CDR2 is YYNGEE. The CDR3 region has the DNA TGTGCCAGCAGCGTGACTAGCGGGGGGAACACCGGGGAGCTGTTTTTT. This translates into CASSVTSGGNTGELFF.

The gene calls are TRBV28 and TRBJ2-3; 8 bases are a match to TRBD1. CDR1 is MDHEN and CDR2 is SYDVKM in the germline V gene. The CDR3 is 14 residues long. The J segment lost 4 bases and the V segment lost 5 bases, leaving 5 bases of the junction unmatched. CDR3 amino acids: CASSPDRAADTQYF. CDR3 coding DNA: TGTGCCAGCAGTCCGGACAGGGCGGCAGATACGCAGTATTTT.

The chain couples TRBV5-1 to TRBJ2-7; no definite D call. Germline CDR1 and CDR2: SGHRS and YFSETQ. The CDR3 has 14 residues. V was pared by 2 bases and J by 4 bases, with 13 bases between. The CDR3 loop reads CASSLAVSKYEQYF. The CDR3 DNA reads TGCGCCAGCAGCTTAGCCGTTTCTAAATACGAGCAGTACTTC.

V gene TRBV4-1 combines with J gene TRBJ1-1; 11 bases map to TRBD1. V gave up 1 base and J gave up 5 bases; unmatched junction bases: 21. The germline CDR1 and CDR2 sequences are MGHRA and YSYEKL. CDR3 length: 21 amino acids. The CDR3 region is CASSQVGEWSVGGDRGTEAFF. The CDR3 coding sequence is TGCGCCAGCAGCCAAGTGGGAGAATGGTCGGTGGGTGGGGACAGGGGGACTGAAGCTTTCTTT.

The chain combines TRBV2 with TRBJ2-1, with 8 bases aligning to TRBD2. This CDR3 contains 14 residues. V gave up 9 bases and J gave up 4 bases; unmatched junction bases: 8. The germline V gene encodes CDR1 SNHLY and CDR2 FYNNEI. CDR3 residues: CASGTSGSYNEQFF. The CDR3, as DNA: TGTGCCAGTGGTACTAGCGGCTCATACAATGAGCAGTTCTTC.

This chain connects TRBV27 to TRBJ2-6; 7 positions match TRBD1. J lost 1 base, V lost 2 bases, and 2 bases had no gene match. CDR3 length: 16 residues. The germline V gene has CDR1 MNHEY and CDR2 SMNVEV (reference sequence). The CDR3 region has the DNA TGTGCCAGCAGTTTACAGACAGGGTCTGGGGCCAACGTCCTGACTTTC. It is translated as CASSLQTGSGANVLTF.

This chain links TRBV4-2 with TRBJ1-2; possibly TRBD1 for D (6 bases). The CDR3 is 16 residues long. V gave up 0 bases and J gave up 8 bases, with 19 bases separating them. In germline, CDR1 is LGHNA, CDR2 YNFKEQ. The CDR3 reads CASSQDGDTNMGGYTF. The CDR3 DNA reads as TGTGCCAGCAGCCAAGATGGGGACACGAACATGGGGGGCTACACCTTC.

This rearrangement joins TRBV7-2 to TRBJ1-2; 9 nucleotides align to TRBD1. The CDR3 is 15 amino acids. The V gene end was trimmed by 0 bases and the J gene end by 5 bases; junction bases not matched to a gene: 4. Germline CDR1 SGHTA, CDR2 FQGNSA. This chain's CDR3 is CASSLAIQGAYGYTF. DNA of the CDR3: TGTGCCAGCAGCTTAGCGATACAGGGGGCATATGGCTACACCTTC.

This clone has just one count. The CDR3 nucleotides are TGTGCCAGCAGTTCGTTCACTACAGGGCGTAATCAGCCCCAGCATTTT. It encodes CASSSFTTGRNQPQHF. The V and J genes are TRBV28 and TRBJ1-5, with D possibly matching TRBD1 (6 bases). V was pared by 4 bases and J by 4 bases, with 17 bases between. The CDR3 sequence is 16 residues long. In germline, CDR1 is MDHEN, CDR2 SYDVKM. Supplemented by reference TRBV28 and TRBJ1-5, the full variable domain reads DVKVTQSSRYLVKRTGEKVFLECVQDMDHENMFWYRQDPGLGLRLIYFSYDVKMKEKGDIPEGYSVSREKKERFSLILESASTNQTSMYLCASSSFTTGRNQPQHFGDGTRLSIL.

The rearrangement joins TRBV20-1 to TRBJ2-7; D is undetermined. Germline V CDR1 and CDR2: DFQATT, SNEGSKA (reference sequence). Trimming took off 2 bases at V and 3 bases at J, with 5 bases between the two ends. The CDR3 has 11 amino acids. In nucleotides, the CDR3 is TGCAGTGCTAGAATAGACTACGAGCAGTACTTC. Protein sequence: CSARIDYEQYF.

With respect to this clone: Different DNA sequences within this sample yield the same CDR3. V and J are TRBV19 and TRBJ2-5, with a tentative D call TRBD1 (6 bases). The V gene lost 10 bases and the J gene lost 9 bases, with 15 bases spanning the gap. From germline, CDR1 is LNHDA and CDR2 SQIVND (reference sequence). There are 11 residues in the CDR3. In nucleotides, the CDR3 is TGTGCCACTGGACAGCCAAGGGCCCAGTACTTC. Protein sequence: CATGQPRAQYF.

The V gene is TRBV4-1, the J gene TRBJ2-7; possible D gene TRBD2, 6 bases. The germline V gene has CDR1 MGHRA and CDR2 YSYEKL. Trimming removed 4 bases from V and 0 bases from J, with 22 bases in between. CDR3 size: 18 residues. In DNA form, the CDR3 reads TGCGCCAGCAGCCCAAGGCGGGACGGAGGCCCACTCTCCTACGAGCAGTACTTC. It codes for CASSPRRDGGPLSYEQYF.

The rearrangement uses TRBV7-6 and TRBJ2-1, with D perhaps matching TRBD2 (5 bases). V dropped 4 bases and J dropped 6 bases, with 7 bases sitting between them. The CDR3 sequence is 12 residues long. Germline assignment: CDR1 SGHVS and CDR2 FNYEAQ. The CDR3 loop reads CASSYRGNEQFF. Written as DNA, the CDR3 is TGTGCCAGCAGCTACCGGGGCAATGAGCAGTTCTTC.

The rearrangement links TRBV30 to TRBJ1-4; 7 nucleotides match TRBD1. Germline V gene lookup returns CDR1 GTSNPN and CDR2 SVGIG (reference sequence). J gave up 0 bases and V 3 bases, and 10 bases lay outside the gene matches. This CDR3 is 17 amino acids long. CDR3 sequence (DNA): TGTGCCTGGAGCCCAACAGGGGCGCCTGCAACTAATGAAAAACTGTTTTTT. Translation: CAWSPTGAPATNEKLFF.